The 7 T cell receptor beta chains given below trace back to one sample, sequenced in a study of blood T cell repertoires in COVID-19. The repertoire was sequenced with immunoSEQ multiplex PCR; TCRdb's copy has only in-frame clones and lacks some. The sample lists roughly 250,000 clones; roughly 82% were seen once. Sequencing input: peripheral blood. These receptors came from an elderly woman with active or convalescent COVID-19.

The chain employs TRBV4-2 and TRBJ2-1, with D tentatively TRBD2 (6 bases). Trimming took off 1 base at V and 12 bases at J, with 22 bases between the two ends. The germline V gene encodes CDR1 LGHNA and CDR2 YNFKEQ. CDR3 length equals 16 residues. The CDR3 reads CASSQGASEGTMGQFF. The CDR3, as DNA: TGTGCCAGCAGCCAAGGGGCTAGCGAGGGTACAATGGGGCAGTTCTTC.

The chain has TRBV2 and TRBJ1-4; possibly TRBD1 for D (6 bases). The CDR3 covers 15 residues. Per the germline V gene, CDR1 is SNHLY and CDR2 is FYNNEI. Trimming shortened V by 3 bases and J by 4 bases, and 12 bases separated the two germline ends. CDR3 sequence (DNA): TGTGCCAGCAGTGAGCAGACAGGAGTTAATGAAAAACTGTTTTTT. It translates to CASSEQTGVNEKLFF. The variable domain in full, completed from reference TRBV2 and TRBJ1-4, reads EPEVTQTPSHQVTQMGQEVILRCVPISNHLYFYWYRQILGQKVEFLVSFYNNEISEKSEIFDDQFSVERPDGSNFTLKIRSTKLEDSAMYFCASSEQTGVNEKLFFGSGTQLSVL.

The V and J genes are TRBV3-1 (or the pseudogene TRBV3-2) and TRBJ1-2; D perhaps matches TRBD1 (5 bases). The CDR3 has 15 amino acids. The germline V gene has CDR1 LGHDT and CDR2 YNNKEL (reference sequence). The germline V and J ends were trimmed by 0 bases and 6 bases, with 14 bases remaining between them. The CDR3 region is CASSQDPAGNNGYTF. In DNA form, the CDR3 reads TGTGCCAGCAGCCAAGACCCAGCAGGGAACAATGGCTACACCTTC.

This clone was seen a few times. The chain joins TRBV19 to TRBJ1-6; 7 bases agree with TRBD1. With V trimmed by 6 bases and J by 4 bases, 9 bases remained unmatched. The length of the CDR3 is 16 residues. CDR1 LNHDA and CDR2 SQIVND come from the germline V gene (reference sequence). CDR3 amino acids: CASSVTGQKYNSPLHF. The CDR3 coding sequence is TGTGCCAGTAGCGTTACGGGACAGAAGTATAATTCACCCCTCCACTTT.

The chain links TRBV27 to TRBJ1-5, with D perhaps TRBD1 (5 bases). The CDR3 contains 14 residues. Germline-derived CDR1 and CDR2 are MNHEY and SMNVEV (reference sequence). V shed 6 bases and J shed 0 bases, with 9 bases lying between them. The CDR3 loop is CASSPRDSNQPQHF. The CDR3 DNA is TGTGCCAGCAGCCCCAGGGATAGCAATCAGCCCCAGCATTTT.

This sequence joins TRBV11-2 and TRBJ2-5; 8 bases match TRBD1. The CDR3 is 15 amino acids. V lost 3 bases, J lost 5 bases, and 8 bases stayed unmatched. Per germline, CDR1 SGHAT and CDR2 FQNNGV. The CDR3 here is CASSFLQGAGETQYF. DNA for the CDR3: TGTGCCAGCAGCTTTCTGCAGGGGGCGGGTGAGACCCAGTACTTC.

This clone is a singleton in its sample. The rearrangement links TRBV29-1 to TRBJ2-5; D uncertain. Trimming shortened V by 1 base and J by 5 bases, and 11 bases separated the two germline ends. Germline lookup yields CDR1 SQVTM and CDR2 ANQGSEA. The CDR3 contains 13 residues. The CDR3 sequence is CSVEAPVSETQYF. The CDR3 DNA is TGCAGCGTTGAAGCACCAGTTTCCGAGACCCAGTACTTC.